This T cell receptor (beta chain) was sequenced during a study of T cells after yellow fever vaccination. 5'RACE template switching generated TCR cDNA, adding a universal primer site and UMIs. TCRdb independently ran MiXCR on the 5' RACE reads; one entry per CDR3 protein. The sample lists approximately 550,000 distinct CDR3 sequences; approximately 12% were seen once. As concerns this clonotype: What it binds is not known.

Regarding the study as a whole: Post-booster repertoires again held most primary-vaccination clones (roughly 96% CD4, about 88% CD8). By day 5 rather than day 15, the secondary response had peaked, though it was weaker.

The CDR3 consists of 18 residues. CDR1 LNHNV and CDR2 YYDKDF come from the germline V gene (reference sequence). J was trimmed by 4 bases and V by 1 base; bases with no gene match: 12. The receptor comes from a man aged 25-45 years who received the YFV17D yellow fever vaccine. Material: PBMCs, obtained on the day of the yellow fever booster vaccination. The chain recombines TRBV15 with TRBJ2-3, with 9 positions matching TRBD2. The CDR3 is CATSRVIRSGRSPDTQYF. The CDR3 region has the DNA TGTGCCACCAGCAGAGTGATCCGTAGCGGGAGATCTCCAGATACGCAGTATTTT.